These T cell receptor beta chains were read from a single sample in a study of metastatic and nonmetastatic thyroid tumors. TCRdb re-clonotyped the PCR reads through MiXCR. The sample contains around 35,000 clones, approximately 18% of which appear only once. The sample consisted of blood. These receptors were obtained from a male donor with papillary thyroid cancer or a benign thyroid nodule (not recorded which). Some clones in this sample may be carry-over from other donors' samples. CDR3s leave out the opening cysteine and the closing phenylalanine or tryptophan.

>TRBJ1-2|TRBV30
AWTHRGLYGYT
>TRBJ2-3|TRBV12-3/TRBV12-4
ASRLIGLAVFDTQY
>TRBJ1-2|TRBV7-2
ASSPSVTGGDGYT
>TRBJ2-1|TRBV7-3
ASSPPGLASDEQF
>TRBJ2-3|TRBV7-2
ASTSQAGLAGYTQY
>TRBJ2-1|TRBV7-9
ASSLILSVPVGD
>TRBJ2-1|TRBV4-1
ASSQDQAGGSSYNEQF
>TRBJ1-2|TRBV12-3/TRBV12-4
ASSLPDSAQSRGYT
>TRBJ2-6|TRBV30
AWRGGANVLT
>TRBJ2-1|TRBV6-1
ASSPRLSGPQF
>TRBJ2-2|TRBV2
ASRTGVAGELF
>TRBJ1-6|TRBV6-1
ASTAGWGFAYNSPLH
>TRBJ1-1|TRBV10-2
ASRAIETGPAEAF
>TRBJ1-2|TRBV5-1
ASSLVPQGGYT
>TRBJ2-2|TRBV5-1
ASSHPDREGDTGELF
>TRBJ2-3|TRBV6-4
ASSDPTIGDTDTQY
>TRBJ2-7|TRBV7-9
ASSLFLAGDEQY
>TRBJ2-3|TRBV3-1
ASSQGPAQY
>TRBJ1-4|TRBV4-1
ASSPPPILGREKLF